The 20 T cell receptor beta chains presented below share a single source sample, sequenced in a study of cytomegalovirus exposure and HLA in healthy donors. Use of 60 Vbeta and 13 Jbeta primers characterized the PCR. This table comes from immunoSEQ multiplex PCR, and its TCRdb copy is limited to in-frame clones, with some not included. The sample holds a few hundred thousand clones, roughly 80% seen once. Sequenced: PBMCs. The receptors derive from a young woman in good health and CMV-seronegative.

The sample holds one count of this clone. This chain links TRBV27 with TRBJ2-1; D is perhaps TRBD2 (6 bases). Germline-derived CDR1 and CDR2 are MNHEY and SMNVEV (reference sequence). This CDR3 region has 18 residues. Between the trimmed V and J ends, which lost 6 bases and 2 bases, there was a span of 23 bases. CDR3 DNA sequence: TGTGCCAGCAGCCTTTGGGGAGGACGGCCGAGTACCTACAATGAGCAGTTCTTC. Translation gives CASSLWGGRPSTYNEQFF.

This clone was observed a handful of times. J is TRBJ1-1 and V is TRBV18; D possibly corresponds to TRBD1 (5 bases). The CDR3 is 14 residues long. Germline V gene sequence: CDR1 KGHSH, CDR2 LQKENI. The V and J ends lost 5 bases and 7 bases respectively, with 17 bases between them. CDR3 bases: TGTGCCAGCTCATATCGCCCGACAGCTGTTGAAGCTTTCTTT. As protein: CASSYRPTAVEAFF. Filled out from reference TRBV18 and TRBJ1-1, the complete variable domain reads NAGVMQNPRHLVRRRGQEARLRCSPMKGHSHVYWYRQLPEEGLKFMVYLQKENIIDESGMPKERFSAEFPKEGPSILRIQQVVRGDSAAYFCASSYRPTAVEAFFGQGTRLTVV.

The CDR3 loop reads CASSWGQNYGYTF. The CDR3 DNA reads as TGTGCCAGCAGTTGGGGACAGAACTATGGCTACACCTTC. The chain employs TRBV28 and TRBJ1-2; 7 positions match TRBD1. V lost 4 bases, J lost 2 bases, and 1 base stayed unmatched. CDR1 MDHEN and CDR2 SYDVKM come from the germline V gene. The CDR3 totals 13 residues.

The CDR3 protein is CASRPSGQGEKVRTEAFF. CDR3 coding DNA: TGTGCCAGCAGGCCTAGCGGACAGGGAGAAAAAGTTAGGACTGAAGCTTTCTTT. The chain has TRBV28 and TRBJ1-1, with 8 bases lining up with TRBD1. Germline CDR1 MDHEN, CDR2 SYDVKM. Losses at the gene ends were 6 bases for V and 5 bases for J; bases not matched to a gene: 20. The CDR3 length is 18 residues. Looking up the rest from reference TRBV28 and TRBJ1-1 gives the full variable domain: DVKVTQSSRYLVKRTGEKVFLECVQDMDHENMFWYRQDPGLGLRLIYFSYDVKMKEKGDIPEGYSVSREKKERFSLILESASTNQTSMYLCASRPSGQGEKVRTEAFFGQGTRLTVV.

The J gene is TRBJ1-2, the V gene TRBV6-5; no firm D call. Trimming cost V 0 bases and J 7 bases, with 12 bases left between them. From germline, CDR1 is MNHEY and CDR2 SVGAGI. The CDR3 is made up of 14 amino acids. In DNA form, the CDR3 reads TGTGCCAGCAGTTACTCGGAGGGAGGGAGTGGCTACACCTTC. This translates into CASSYSEGGSGYTF.

The rearrangement joins TRBV5-1 to TRBJ2-1; D gene uncertain. In germline, CDR1 is SGHRS, CDR2 YFSETQ. The CDR3 consists of 15 residues. The V end was cut by 3 bases, the J end by 5 bases, with 15 bases between. The chain's CDR3 is CASSSRPLWDNEQFF. The CDR3 nucleotides read TGCGCCAGCAGCTCTAGACCCCTATGGGACAATGAGCAGTTCTTC.

The count of this clone is one. This rearrangement joins TRBV6-5 to TRBJ2-7; D unresolved. The germline V gene encodes CDR1 MNHEY and CDR2 SVGAGI. Trimming pared 2 bases from V and 4 bases from J, leaving 6 bases between. This CDR3 has 12 residues. The CDR3, as DNA: TGTGCCAGCAGTTACCCTTGTTACGAGCAGTACTTC. Protein: CASSYPCYEQYF.

The genes are TRBV5-4 and TRBJ2-1, with 9 bases lining up with TRBD1. This CDR3 has 16 amino acids. Germline V gene sequence: CDR1 SGHNT, CDR2 YYREEE (reference sequence). V shed 3 bases, J shed 3 bases, and the junction held 7 bases outside the gene matches. CDR3 coding DNA: TGTGCCAGCAGCTCGGGGGGACAGGGAAGCTACAATGAGCAGTTCTTC. The encoded protein is CASSSGGQGSYNEQFF.

J is TRBJ2-3 and V is TRBV6-1; 9 nucleotides match TRBD1. Germline CDR1 and CDR2: MNHNS and SASEGT. CDR3 length: 15 residues. J was trimmed by 3 bases and V by 7 bases; bases with no gene match: 8. Here the CDR3 DNA reads TGTGCCAGCACCCTCCGGGACAGGGTGACAGATACGCAGTATTTT. As protein: CASTLRDRVTDTQYF.

The V gene is TRBV9, the J gene TRBJ2-3; 9 bases are a match to TRBD2. Trimming at V came to 3 bases and at J to 0 bases, leaving 8 bases not matched to a gene. Germline V gene lookup returns CDR1 SGDLS and CDR2 YYNGEE. The CDR3 sequence is 17 residues long. CDR3 DNA: TGTGCCAGCAGCGCCGTTAGCGGGAGACTTAGCACAGATACGCAGTATTTT. It encodes CASSAVSGRLSTDTQYF.

This clone was picked up a small number of times. The rearrangement uses TRBV7-9 and TRBJ2-1; TRBD2 might be the D (5 bases). The ends were cut back, 6 bases at V and 10 bases at J, with 13 bases in the middle. Germline-derived CDR1 and CDR2 are SEHNR and FQNEAQ (reference sequence). CDR3 length: 12 amino acids. The DNA for the CDR3 is TGTGCCAGCAGTGCCCTCTTAGCGGAGCAGTTCTTC. Its translation: CASSALLAEQFF.

The V gene is TRBV14, the J gene TRBJ2-1, with 15 bases lining up with TRBD2. This CDR3 is 16 amino acids long. Germline assignment: CDR1 SGHDN and CDR2 FVKESK. With 2 bases clipped from V and 8 bases from J, the junction kept 4 bases outside the gene matches. The CDR3 DNA sequence: TGTGCCAGCAGCCAACGTCGGACTAGCGGGGGGGATGAGCAGTTCTTC. Its translation is CASSQRRTSGGDEQFF.

The chain has TRBV5-4 and TRBJ2-2; D is possibly TRBD1 (6 bases). The CDR3 runs 15 residues. Germline lookup yields CDR1 SGHNT and CDR2 YYREEE (reference sequence). The V gene lost 0 bases and the J gene lost 2 bases, with 8 bases spanning the gap. CDR3 in DNA: TGTGCCAGCAGCTTGGACAGGGAAAACACCGGGGAGCTGTTTTTT. It yields the protein CASSLDRENTGELFF.

This sequence joins TRBV27 and TRBJ2-3; D ambiguous. Looked up from germline, CDR1 is MNHEY and CDR2 is SMNVEV (reference sequence). Trimming cost V 2 bases and J 0 bases, with 9 bases left between them. This CDR3 region has 15 residues. The CDR3: CASSLRLPSTDTQYF. CDR3 nucleotides: TGTGCCAGCAGTTTACGCCTACCCAGCACAGATACGCAGTATTTT.

J is TRBJ2-5 and V is TRBV28, with a weak D call TRBD2 (5 bases). The DNA end favors TRBJ2-7, so the J call may be wrong. Germline CDR1 reads MDHEN; CDR2 reads SYDVKM. This CDR3 is 15 amino acids long. In DNA, the CDR3 is TGTGCCAGCAGTCTTGCTAGGACTTACTCCTACGAGCAGTACTTC. Protein product: CASSLARTYSYEQYF.

The V gene is TRBV19, the J gene TRBJ2-7; no clear D. The CDR3 is 13 amino acids. The V end lost 5 bases, the J end lost 2 bases, and 10 bases lay between the germline ends. Germline V CDR1 and CDR2: LNHDA, SQIVND (reference sequence). The CDR3 bases are TGTGCCAGTAGTGCGGCGGATACCTACGAGCAGTACTTC. Residues: CASSAADTYEQYF.

This chain joins TRBV7-9 and TRBJ2-7, with TRBD2 matching over 8 bases. This CDR3 comprises 13 residues. V gave up 4 bases and J gave up 9 bases; unmatched junction bases: 8. The germline V gene encodes CDR1 SEHNR and CDR2 FQNEAQ (reference sequence). CDR3 residues: CASSSATGGVQYF. CDR3 coding DNA: TGTGCCAGCAGCTCCGCGACCGGGGGGGTGCAGTACTTC.

This rearrangement joins TRBV9 to TRBJ1-2, with D uncertain. Germline V gene lookup returns CDR1 SGDLS and CDR2 YYNGEE. V lost 2 bases, J lost 6 bases, and 11 bases lay in between. CDR3 length: 13 amino acids. CDR3 loop: CASSVRENHGYTF. The CDR3 coding sequence is TGTGCCAGCAGCGTGAGAGAGAACCATGGCTACACCTTC.

The rearrangement links TRBV7-9 to TRBJ1-4; D unclear. V gave up 1 base and J gave up 7 bases, with 10 bases separating them. Germline V gives CDR1 SEHNR, CDR2 FQNEAQ (reference sequence). The CDR3 has 14 amino acids. CDR3: CASSLDMAGEKLFF. The DNA of the CDR3 is TGTGCCAGCAGCTTAGATATGGCAGGTGAAAAACTGTTTTTT.

The chain is built from TRBV5-4 and TRBJ1-1, with D possibly TRBD1 on 6 matching bases. This CDR3 spans 15 amino acids. Germline CDR1 and CDR2: SGHNT and YYREEE (reference sequence). Deletions cut 2 bases from V and 5 bases from J, with 16 bases between. The CDR3, as DNA: TGTGCCAGCAGCTTTTGGCGGGGGGCGGGAACTGAAGCTTTCTTT. Translating it yields CASSFWRGAGTEAFF.